Listed below are T cell receptor beta chains from one sample, sequenced in a study of cytomegalovirus exposure and HLA in healthy donors. TCRdb's copy holds only in-frame clones and misses some; the assay was immunoSEQ multiplex PCR. The table records about 56,000 clones, around nine tenths of them present only once. The sequenced material came from PBMCs. These receptors were taken from a man between 18 and 35 years old in good health and CMV-seronegative. Each CDR3 is given with its conserved first and last residue. Each record gives: J gene, V gene, CDR3 protein.

TRBJ1-2,TRBV7-2,CASSPTGSGGYTF
TRBJ1-2,TRBV27,CASRTGRLHGYTF
TRBJ2-7,TRBV6-6,CASSTTGVSYEQYF
TRBJ2-7,TRBV7-9,CASSLGDSTYEQYF
TRBJ2-3,TRBV23-1,CAPPAGGRPDTQYF
TRBJ1-1,TRBV11-2,CASSRQGIEAFF
TRBJ1-2,TRBV6-6,CASSYSPGYTF
TRBJ2-7,TRBV28,CASSSRLVFYEQYF
TRBJ2-3,TRBV13,CASSLASTDTQYF
TRBJ1-1,TRBV5-1,CASSPGGGETEAFF
TRBJ2-6,TRBV4-3,CASSQDGSSGANVLTF
TRBJ2-7,TRBV5-5,CASTLGQGRGNEQYF
TRBJ2-7,TRBV27,CASGRDRVYEQYF
TRBJ2-7,TRBV11-2,CASSLNGVGAHEQYF
TRBJ2-3,TRBV6-5,CASKLAGGETDTQYF
TRBJ2-7,TRBV7-9,CASSLDGQGPYEQYF
TRBJ1-2,TRBV7-2,CASSRTDANYGYTF
TRBJ1-2,TRBV7-2,CASSGGQGLDYGYTF